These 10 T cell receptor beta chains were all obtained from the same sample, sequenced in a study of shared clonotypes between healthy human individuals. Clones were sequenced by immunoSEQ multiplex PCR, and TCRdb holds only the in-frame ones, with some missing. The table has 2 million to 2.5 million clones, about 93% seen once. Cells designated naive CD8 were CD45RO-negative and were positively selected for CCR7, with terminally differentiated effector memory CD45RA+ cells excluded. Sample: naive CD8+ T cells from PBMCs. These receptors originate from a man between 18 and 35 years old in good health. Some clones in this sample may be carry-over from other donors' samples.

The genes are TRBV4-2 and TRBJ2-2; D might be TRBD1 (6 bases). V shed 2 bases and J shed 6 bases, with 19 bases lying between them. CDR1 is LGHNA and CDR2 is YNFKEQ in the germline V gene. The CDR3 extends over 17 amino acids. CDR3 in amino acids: CASSQPTRTASSGELFF. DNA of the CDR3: TGTGCCAGCAGCCAACCTACTCGGACAGCTAGTTCCGGGGAGCTGTTTTTT.

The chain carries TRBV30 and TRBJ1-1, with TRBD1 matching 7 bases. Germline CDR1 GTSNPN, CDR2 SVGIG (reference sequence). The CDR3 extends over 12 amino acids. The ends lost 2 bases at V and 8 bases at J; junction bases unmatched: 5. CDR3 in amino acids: CAWSTIRGEAFF. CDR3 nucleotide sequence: TGTGCCTGGAGTACCATCAGGGGGGAAGCTTTCTTT.

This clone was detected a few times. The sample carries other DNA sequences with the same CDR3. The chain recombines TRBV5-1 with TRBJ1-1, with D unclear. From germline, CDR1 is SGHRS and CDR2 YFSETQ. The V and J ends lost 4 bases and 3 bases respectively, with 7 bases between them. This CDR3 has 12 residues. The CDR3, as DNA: TGCGCCAGCAGCCTCGGGTACACTGAAGCTTTCTTT. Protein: CASSLGYTEAFF.

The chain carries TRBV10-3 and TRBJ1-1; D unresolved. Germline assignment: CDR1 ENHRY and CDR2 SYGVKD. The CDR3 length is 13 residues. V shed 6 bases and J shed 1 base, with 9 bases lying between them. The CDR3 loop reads CAIRDVSNTEAFF. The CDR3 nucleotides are TGTGCCATCAGGGACGTCTCGAACACTGAAGCTTTCTTT.

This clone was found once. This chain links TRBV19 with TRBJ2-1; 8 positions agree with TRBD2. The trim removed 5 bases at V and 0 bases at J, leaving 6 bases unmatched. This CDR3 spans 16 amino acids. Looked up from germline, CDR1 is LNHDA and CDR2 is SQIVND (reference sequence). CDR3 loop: CASSLIAGSSYNEQFF. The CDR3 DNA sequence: TGTGCCAGTAGTCTTATAGCGGGGAGCTCCTACAATGAGCAGTTCTTC.

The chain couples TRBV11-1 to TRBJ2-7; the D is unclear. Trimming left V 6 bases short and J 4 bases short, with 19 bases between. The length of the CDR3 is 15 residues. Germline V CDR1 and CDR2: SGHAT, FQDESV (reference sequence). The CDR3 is CASSRTQVLQYEQYF. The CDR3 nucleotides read TGTGCCAGCAGTCGAACCCAGGTTCTTCAGTACGAGCAGTACTTC. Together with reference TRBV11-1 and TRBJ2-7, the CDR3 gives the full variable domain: EAEVAQSPRYKITEKSQAVAFWCDPISGHATLYWYRQILGQGPELLVQFQDESVVDDSQLPKDRFSAERLKGVDSTLKIQPAELGDSAMYLCASSRTQVLQYEQYFGPGTRLTVT.

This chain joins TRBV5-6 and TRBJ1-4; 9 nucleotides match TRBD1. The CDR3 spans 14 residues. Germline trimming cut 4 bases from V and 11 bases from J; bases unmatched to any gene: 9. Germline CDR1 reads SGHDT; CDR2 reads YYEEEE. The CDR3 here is CASSVDRGEGKLFF. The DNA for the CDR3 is TGTGCCAGCAGCGTGGACAGGGGAGAGGGGAAACTGTTTTTT.

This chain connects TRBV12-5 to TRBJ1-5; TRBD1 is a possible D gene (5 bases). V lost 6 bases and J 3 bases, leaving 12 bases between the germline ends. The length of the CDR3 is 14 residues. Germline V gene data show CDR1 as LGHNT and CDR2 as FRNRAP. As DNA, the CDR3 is TGTGCTAGTGGCCCTGGGGGGAACAATCAGCCCCAGCATTTT. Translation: CASGPGGNNQPQHF.

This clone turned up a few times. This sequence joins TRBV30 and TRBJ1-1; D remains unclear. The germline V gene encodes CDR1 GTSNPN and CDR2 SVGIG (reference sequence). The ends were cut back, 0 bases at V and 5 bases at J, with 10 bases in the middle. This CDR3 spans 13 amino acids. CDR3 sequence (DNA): TGTGCCTGGAGTGTGGGAGAAGGGACTGAAGCTTTCTTT. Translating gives CAWSVGEGTEAFF. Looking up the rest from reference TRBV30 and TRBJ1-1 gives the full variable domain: SQTIHQWPATLVQPVGSPLSLECTVEGTSNPNLYWYRQAAGRGLQLLFYSVGIGQISSEVPQNLSASRPQDRQFILSSKKLLLSDSGFYLCAWSVGEGTEAFFGQGTRLTVV.

CDR3 protein: CARTHTVPPMNTEAFF. CDR3 nucleotides: TGTGCCAGAACACATACTGTCCCCCCCATGAACACTGAAGCTTTCTTT. This sequence joins TRBV21-1 and TRBJ1-1. TRBV21-1 is deemed a pseudogene. The CDR3 length is 16 residues.